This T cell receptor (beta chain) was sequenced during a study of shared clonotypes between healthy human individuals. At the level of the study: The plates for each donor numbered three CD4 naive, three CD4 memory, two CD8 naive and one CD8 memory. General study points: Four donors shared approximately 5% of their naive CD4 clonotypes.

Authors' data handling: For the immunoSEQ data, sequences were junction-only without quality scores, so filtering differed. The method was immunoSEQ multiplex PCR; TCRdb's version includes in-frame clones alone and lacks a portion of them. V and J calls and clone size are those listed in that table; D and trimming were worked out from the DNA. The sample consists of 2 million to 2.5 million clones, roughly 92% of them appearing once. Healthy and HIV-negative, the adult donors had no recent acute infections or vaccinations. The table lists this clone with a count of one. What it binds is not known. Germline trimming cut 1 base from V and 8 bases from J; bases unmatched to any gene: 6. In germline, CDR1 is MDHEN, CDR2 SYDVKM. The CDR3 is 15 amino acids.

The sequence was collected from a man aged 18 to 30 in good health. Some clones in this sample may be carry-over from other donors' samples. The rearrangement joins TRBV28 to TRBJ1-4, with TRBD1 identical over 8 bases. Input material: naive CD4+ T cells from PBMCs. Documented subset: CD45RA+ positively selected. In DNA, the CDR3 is TGTGCCAGCAGTTTATCGGACAGGGTCGGCGAAAAACTGTTTTTT. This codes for CASSLSDRVGEKLFF.